This entry concerns a single TCR beta chain. Antigen unknown. These data originate in a study of T cell responses to AZD1222 COVID-19 vaccine. The method was immunoSEQ multiplex PCR; TCRdb's version includes in-frame clones alone and lacks a portion of them. This table has over 100,000 clones, approximately 90% appearing once. Study outcomes and limitations: Unmutated variant regions are reportedly the target of nearly half of TCRs that are spike-specific. Vaccine-related CD4 TCRs covered spike, predominating at 160-218 and 743-854. At baseline, seropositivity was found in only a handful of AZD1222 recipients. Spike-specific TCR breadth and depth were elevated following two AZD1222 doses.

The CDR3 has 14 amino acids. Germline V lookup: CDR1 LGHDT, CDR2 YNNKEL (reference sequence). V trimming: 7 bases; J trimming: 4 bases; junction bases outside the gene matches: 5. The sequenced sample was peripheral blood, obtained on day 0 of AZD1222 vaccination. This chain uses TRBV3-1 (or the pseudogene TRBV3-2) with TRBJ1-1, with 11 positions matching TRBD1. This clonotype originated in an adult in good health. As DNA, the CDR3 is TGTGCCAGCACCACCGGGACAGGGGGCACTGAAGCTTTCTTT. Translating gives CASTTGTGGTEAFF.